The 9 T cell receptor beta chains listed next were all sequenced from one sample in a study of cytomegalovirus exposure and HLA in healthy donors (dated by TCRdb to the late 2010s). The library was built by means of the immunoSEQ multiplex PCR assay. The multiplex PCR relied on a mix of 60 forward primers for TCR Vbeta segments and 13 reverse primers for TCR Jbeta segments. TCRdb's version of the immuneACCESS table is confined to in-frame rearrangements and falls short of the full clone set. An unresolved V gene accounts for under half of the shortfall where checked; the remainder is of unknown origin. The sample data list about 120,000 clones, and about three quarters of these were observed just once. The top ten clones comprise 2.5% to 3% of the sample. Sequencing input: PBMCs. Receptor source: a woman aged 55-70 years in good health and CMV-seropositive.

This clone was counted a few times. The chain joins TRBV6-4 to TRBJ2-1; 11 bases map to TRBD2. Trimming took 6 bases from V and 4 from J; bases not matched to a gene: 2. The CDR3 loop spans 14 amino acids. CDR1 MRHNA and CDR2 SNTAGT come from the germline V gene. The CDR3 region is CASSRLAGYNEQFF. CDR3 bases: TGTGCCAGCAGCCGACTAGCGGGATACAATGAGCAGTTCTTC.

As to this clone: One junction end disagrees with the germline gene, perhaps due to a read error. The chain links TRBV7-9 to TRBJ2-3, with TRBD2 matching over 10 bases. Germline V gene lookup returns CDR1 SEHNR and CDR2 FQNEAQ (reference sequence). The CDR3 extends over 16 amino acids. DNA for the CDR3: TGTTCCAGCAGCCCGCGTACTAGCGGGATAATGGATACGCAGTATTTT. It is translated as CSSSPRTSGIMDTQYF.

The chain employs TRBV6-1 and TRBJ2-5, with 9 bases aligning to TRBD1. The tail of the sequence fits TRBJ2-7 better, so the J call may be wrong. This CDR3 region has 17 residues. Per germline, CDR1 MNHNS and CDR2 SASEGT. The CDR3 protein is CASSEVSGTGTLYEQYF. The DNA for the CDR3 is TGTGCCAGCAGTGAGGTTTCCGGGACAGGGACCCTTTACGAGCAGTACTTC.

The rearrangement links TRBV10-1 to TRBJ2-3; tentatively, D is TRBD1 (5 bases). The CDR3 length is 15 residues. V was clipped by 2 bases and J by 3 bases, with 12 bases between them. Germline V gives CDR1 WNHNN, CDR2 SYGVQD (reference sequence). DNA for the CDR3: TGCGCCAGCAGTGAGCTTGCAACAGGAACAGATACGCAGTATTTT. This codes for CASSELATGTDTQYF.

The CDR3 sequence: CASSQTPLQETQYF. In nucleotides, the CDR3 is TGTGCCAGCTCCCAGACTCCCTTACAAGAGACCCAGTACTTC. J is TRBJ2-5 and V is TRBV9; D gene uncertain. Germline V gene sequence: CDR1 SGDLS, CDR2 YYNGEE. The CDR3 length is 14 residues. Trimming stripped 7 bases from V and 2 bases from J, with 15 bases between.

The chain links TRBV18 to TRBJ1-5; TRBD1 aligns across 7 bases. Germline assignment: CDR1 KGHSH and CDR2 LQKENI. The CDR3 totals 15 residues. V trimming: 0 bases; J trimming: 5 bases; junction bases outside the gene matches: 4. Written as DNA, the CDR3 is TGTGCCAGCTCACCACCCGACAGGGAAGATCAGCCCCAGCATTTT. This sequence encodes CASSPPDREDQPQHF.

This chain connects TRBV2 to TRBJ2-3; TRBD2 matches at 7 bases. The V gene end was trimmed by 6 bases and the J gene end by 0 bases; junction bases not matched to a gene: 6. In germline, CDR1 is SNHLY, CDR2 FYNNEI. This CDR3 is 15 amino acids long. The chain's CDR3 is CASRALATSTDTQYF. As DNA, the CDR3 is TGTGCCAGCAGAGCACTAGCGACTAGCACAGATACGCAGTATTTT.

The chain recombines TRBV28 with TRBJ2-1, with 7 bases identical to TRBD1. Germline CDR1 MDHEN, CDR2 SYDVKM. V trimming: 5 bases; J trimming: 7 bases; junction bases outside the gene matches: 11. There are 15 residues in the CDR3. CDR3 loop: CASSNTGVMGNEQFF. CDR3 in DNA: TGTGCCAGCAGTAATACAGGGGTGATGGGAAATGAGCAGTTCTTC.

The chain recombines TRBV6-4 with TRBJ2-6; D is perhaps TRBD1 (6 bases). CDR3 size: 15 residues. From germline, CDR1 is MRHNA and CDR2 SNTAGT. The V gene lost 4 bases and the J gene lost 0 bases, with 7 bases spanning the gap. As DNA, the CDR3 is TGTGCCAGCAGTGGGGACACCTCTGGGGCCAACGTCCTGACTTTC. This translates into CASSGDTSGANVLTF.